A selection of T cell receptor beta chains follows, all from one sample in a study of cytomegalovirus exposure and HLA in healthy donors. Only in-frame clones appear in the TCRdb table, and some are missing; sequencing was by immunoSEQ multiplex PCR. The sample has approximately 150,000 clones; roughly four fifths are singletons. Material for sequencing was PBMCs. These receptors were collected from a man aged 50-60 years in good health and CMV-seropositive. The CDR3 runs from the conserved cysteine through the conserved F or W. Fields, in order: V gene, D gene, clone size, J gene, CDR3 DNA, CDR3 protein. A D gene is named only where the DNA matches it firmly. Clone size is shown for a subset of rows, as once, few, many or a class of expanded clone.

>TRBV6-5|NA|NA|TRBJ1-1
TGTGCCAGCAGCCAGTCCGGGACTGAAGCTTTCTTT
CASSQSGTEAFF
>TRBV7-9|NA|NA|TRBJ2-3
TGTGCCAGCAGCTTAGGTGGAGGAGGCACAGATACGCAGTATTTT
CASSLGGGGTDTQYF
>TRBV6-4|TRBD2|medium-sized|TRBJ2-1
TGTGCCAGCAGTGATGGGACTAGCGGGAGTGATGAGCAGTTCTTC
CASSDGTSGSDEQFF
>TRBV7-2|TRBD1|NA|TRBJ1-2
TGTGCCAGCAGCTTCGACAGGGGGCTCGGCTACACCTTC
CASSFDRGLGYTF
>TRBV30|NA|NA|TRBJ2-1
TGTGCCTGGGGTACAGGGATCGGTTACAATGAGCAGTTCTTC
CAWGTGIGYNEQFF
>TRBV5-1|TRBD1|NA|TRBJ2-7
TGCGCCAGCAGCGGGGGACAGGGGGCTCCAACCTACGAGCAGTACTTC
CASSGGQGAPTYEQYF
>TRBV28|NA|NA|TRBJ2-2
TGTGCCAGCAGTCATACGGCCGGGGAGCTGTTTTTT
CASSHTAGELFF
>TRBV5-6|NA|NA|TRBJ2-2
TGTGCCAGCATTGGCCGGGGTTACACCGGGGAGCTGTTTTTT
CASIGRGYTGELFF
>TRBV10-3|NA|once|TRBJ2-7
TGTGCCATCACCCGAGAAGCGGAAACTTCCTACGAGCAGTACTTC
CAITREAETSYEQYF
>TRBV7-9|NA|NA|TRBJ1-1
TGTGCCAGCAGCTTCGGGACATCTGAAGCTTTCTTT
CASSFGTSEAFF
>TRBV29-1|NA|once|TRBJ2-5
TGCAGCGTTGAAGGCATCCGTGGGCCAAGCCAGGATGGGGAGACCCAGTACTTC
CSVEGIRGPSQDGETQYF
>TRBV6-5|NA|NA|TRBJ2-3
TGTGCAACCAGGGGAAGCACAGATACGCAGTATTTT
CATRGSTDTQYF
>TRBV28|TRBD2|NA|TRBJ2-5
TGTGCCAGCAGTTCCGGACTAGCGGGAAAAGAGACCCAGTACTTC
CASSSGLAGKETQYF
>TRBV6-4|TRBD1|NA|TRBJ2-5
TGTGCCAGCAGTGAAAACAGGGGAGAGACCCAGTACTTC
CASSENRGETQYF